Sequencing of this T cell receptor (beta chain) was carried out in a study of blood T cell repertoires in COVID-19. Study context: Italy, Spain and the United States were the sources of the convalescent and acute COVID-19 samples. T cells, B-cell-depleted T cells, or PBMCs supplied cDNA or gDNA.

Per the study methods: For nucleated cells, counts were estimated from reference gene primer amplification. Libraries were prepared by immunoSEQ multiplex PCR; TCRdb keeps only in-frame clonotypes and omits some of them. The DNA was the basis for D and trimming; V, J and clone size are from that table. The sample includes some 350,000 clones, roughly 86% seen only once; the top ten take 2.5% to 3.5%. This clone was detected once. The germline CDR1 and CDR2 sequences are LGHNA and YNFKEQ. The V end lost 0 bases, the J end lost 4 bases, and 10 bases lay between the germline ends. This CDR3 comprises 15 residues.

The chain joins TRBV4-2 to TRBJ2-1; D might be TRBD2 (5 bases). The sequence was obtained from a human donor in a cohort sampled during active COVID-19. The source material was peripheral blood. CDR3 sequence (DNA): TGTGCCAGCAGCCAAGAGCGGGTGTCTTACAATGAGCAGTTCTTC. This gives the protein CASSQERVSYNEQFF.